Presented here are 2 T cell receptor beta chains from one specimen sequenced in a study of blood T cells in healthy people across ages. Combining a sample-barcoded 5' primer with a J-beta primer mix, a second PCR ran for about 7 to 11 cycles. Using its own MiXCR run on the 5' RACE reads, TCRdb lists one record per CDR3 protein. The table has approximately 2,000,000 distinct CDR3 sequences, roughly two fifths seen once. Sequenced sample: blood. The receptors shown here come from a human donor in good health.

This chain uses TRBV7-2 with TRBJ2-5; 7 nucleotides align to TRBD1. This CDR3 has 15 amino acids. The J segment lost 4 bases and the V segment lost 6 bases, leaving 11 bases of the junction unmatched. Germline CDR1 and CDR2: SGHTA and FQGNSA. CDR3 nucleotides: TGTGCCAGCAGTCTACAGGGGACGCCTTCAGAGACCCAGTACTTC. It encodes CASSLQGTPSETQYF.

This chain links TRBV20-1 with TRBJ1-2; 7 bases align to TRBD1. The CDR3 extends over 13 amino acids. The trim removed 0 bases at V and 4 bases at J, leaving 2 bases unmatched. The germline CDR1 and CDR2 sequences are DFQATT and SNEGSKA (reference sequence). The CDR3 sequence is CSAREQGGYGYTF. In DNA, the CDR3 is TGCAGTGCTAGAGAGCAGGGGGGCTATGGCTACACCTTC.